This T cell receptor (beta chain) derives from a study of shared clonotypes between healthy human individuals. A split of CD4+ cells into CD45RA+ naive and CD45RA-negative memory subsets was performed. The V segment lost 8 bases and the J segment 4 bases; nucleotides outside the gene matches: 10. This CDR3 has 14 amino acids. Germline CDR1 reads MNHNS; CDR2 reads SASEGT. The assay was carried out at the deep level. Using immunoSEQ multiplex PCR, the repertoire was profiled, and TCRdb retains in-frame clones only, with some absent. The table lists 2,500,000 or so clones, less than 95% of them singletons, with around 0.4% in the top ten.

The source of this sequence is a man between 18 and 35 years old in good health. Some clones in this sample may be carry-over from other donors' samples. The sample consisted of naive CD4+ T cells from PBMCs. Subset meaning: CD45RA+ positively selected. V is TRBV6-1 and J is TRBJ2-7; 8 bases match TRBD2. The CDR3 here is CASDREAGGYEQYF. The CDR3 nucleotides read TGTGCCAGCGACAGAGAGGCGGGAGGATACGAGCAGTACTTC.